This passage covers 17 T cell receptor beta chains from one sample sequenced in a study of molecular identifiers for immune sequencing clone quantification. Using its own MiXCR run on the PCR reads, TCRdb lists one record per CDR3 protein. The repertoire holds tens of thousands of distinct CDR3 sequences, approximately 23% seen once, with approximately 0.78% in the top ten. The sample comprised naive CD8+ T cells from blood, with Jurkat cell RNA spiked in. Noted subset: FACS-sorted CD8+CD4-CCR7+CD45RA+ naive T cells. These receptors originate from a human donor in good health. Some libraries in this study had Jurkat cell RNA spiked in.

CDR3 nucleotide sequence: TGCAGTGCTAGAGATCCGATGAACACTGAAGCTTTCTTT. Encoded protein: CSARDPMNTEAFF. The chain joins TRBV20-1 to TRBJ1-1; D not resolved. Deletions cut 0 bases from V and 0 bases from J, with 5 bases between. The V gene's germline CDR1 is DFQATT and CDR2 SNEGSKA (reference sequence). The CDR3 sequence is 13 residues long.

The chain employs TRBV13 and TRBJ2-7; D ambiguous. From germline, CDR1 is PRHDT and CDR2 FYEKMQ (reference sequence). The CDR3 length is 11 residues. Between the trimmed V and J ends, which lost 1 base and 6 bases, there was a span of 4 bases. DNA for the CDR3: TGTGCCAGCAGCTTAGCAAGCGAGCAGTACTTC. Its protein is CASSLASEQYF.

This clonotype has only a few counts. The chain recombines TRBV27 with TRBJ2-3; TRBD1 matches 10 bases. The V gene end was trimmed by 6 bases and the J gene end by 4 bases; junction bases not matched to a gene: 10. Per germline, CDR1 MNHEY and CDR2 SMNVEV (reference sequence). This CDR3 comprises 16 residues. The DNA for the CDR3 is TGTGCCAGCAGGCCCATCCGGGACAGGGGTGCAGATACGCAGTATTTT. Translation: CASRPIRDRGADTQYF.

This clonotype was seen only a few times. The chain recombines TRBV14 with TRBJ2-5, with D hard to call. In germline, CDR1 is SGHDN, CDR2 FVKESK. V lost 4 bases and J lost 0, with 15 bases in between. This CDR3 contains 16 residues. The CDR3 DNA sequence: TGTGCCAGCAGCCTAAACACCTCACCGTACCAAGAGACCCAGTACTTC. This gives the protein CASSLNTSPYQETQYF.

This clonotype was seen a few times. The chain combines TRBV19 with TRBJ1-2; a weak D match, TRBD1 (5 bases). The CDR3 consists of 14 residues. From germline, CDR1 is LNHDA and CDR2 SQIVND (reference sequence). With 3 bases removed from V and 4 bases from J, the gap between germline ends came to 12 bases. As DNA, the CDR3 is TGTGCCAGTAGTATGTCGTGGGGACCCTATGGCTACACCTTC. Protein sequence: CASSMSWGPYGYTF.

This clonotype was seen ten or more times. The rearrangement links TRBV7-2 to TRBJ2-5, with 11 bases lining up with TRBD2. Germline lookup yields CDR1 SGHTA and CDR2 FQGNSA. The CDR3 contains 17 residues. Trimming at V came to 3 bases and at J to 1 base, leaving 7 bases not matched to a gene. The CDR3 sequence is CASSFPLAGGGQETQYF. The CDR3 DNA reads TGTGCCAGCAGCTTCCCGCTAGCGGGGGGAGGCCAAGAGACCCAGTACTTC.

There are many counts of this clonotype. The chain recombines TRBV19 with TRBJ2-7; D unclear. CDR1 and CDR2 from the germline V gene are LNHDA and SQIVND (reference sequence). The CDR3 sequence is 13 residues long. V was clipped by 5 bases and J by 6 bases, with 14 bases between them. The CDR3 sequence is CASSFGQEGEQYF. In DNA form, the CDR3 reads TGTGCCAGTAGTTTCGGGCAGGAAGGCGAGCAGTACTTC.

The sample holds many counts of this clonotype. The chain has TRBV5-5 and TRBJ1-5; D is perhaps TRBD1 (5 bases). CDR1 and CDR2 from the germline V gene are SGHKS and YYEKEE (reference sequence). The CDR3 extends over 15 amino acids. Trimming took off 0 bases at V and 8 bases at J, with 15 bases between the two ends. The CDR3 DNA is TGTGCCAGCAGCTTGGGGCAGGGACGGTTCGAGCCCCAGCATTTT. This translates into CASSLGQGRFEPQHF.

This clonotype was seen more than once but under ten times. V is TRBV9 and J is TRBJ2-1, with 8 nucleotides matching TRBD2. The ends lost 2 bases at V and 9 bases at J; junction bases unmatched: 10. The V gene's germline CDR1 is SGDLS and CDR2 YYNGEE. This CDR3 has 15 amino acids. The CDR3 reads CASSVLSREGAEQFF. The CDR3 DNA reads TGTGCCAGCAGCGTCCTATCCCGGGAGGGCGCTGAGCAGTTCTTC.

The table lists this clonotype with a few counts. The chain is built from TRBV6-2 or TRBV6-3 and TRBJ2-7, with 8 nucleotides matching TRBD1. V gave up 4 bases and J gave up 4 bases; unmatched junction bases: 12. Germline CDR1 and CDR2: MNHEY and SVGEGT. This CDR3 contains 16 residues. The CDR3 bases are TGTGCCAGCAGTTCCCCGGGACAGGTGAGGTTGTACGAGCAGTACTTC. It encodes CASSSPGQVRLYEQYF.

The chain is built from TRBV7-9 and TRBJ2-7, with a possible D match to TRBD1 (5 bases). V was cut by 5 bases and J by 7 bases, with 21 bases left in between. The germline V gene has CDR1 SEHNR and CDR2 FQNEAQ (reference sequence). The CDR3 spans 15 residues. In nucleotides, the CDR3 is TGTGCCAGCAGCCCCATCTCTGGGGCGGTAGGGGAGCAGTACTTC. It yields the protein CASSPISGAVGEQYF.

This clonotype occurred many times. J is TRBJ2-1 and V is TRBV30, with D perhaps TRBD2 (6 bases). V lost 0 bases, J lost 5 bases, and 14 bases lay in between. This CDR3 is 15 amino acids long. CDR1 and CDR2 from the germline V gene are GTSNPN and SVGIG (reference sequence). The CDR3 reads CAWSVPYGRHNEQFF. CDR3 nucleotide sequence: TGTGCCTGGAGTGTGCCGTATGGGAGGCACAATGAGCAGTTCTTC.

V and J are TRBV20-1 and TRBJ2-5; TRBD1 matches 10 bases. CDR3 length: 14 amino acids. Trimming removed 3 bases from V and 5 bases from J; junction bases left unmatched: 6. Germline CDR1 is DFQATT and CDR2 is SNEGSKA (reference sequence). In nucleotides, the CDR3 is TGCAGTGCTAGGACCGGGACAGGGGTTGAGACCCAGTACTTC. Encoded protein: CSARTGTGVETQYF.

This clonotype has ten or more counts. The chain uses TRBV7-9 and TRBJ2-3; 7 positions match TRBD2. CDR1 SEHNR and CDR2 FQNEAQ come from the germline V gene (reference sequence). The CDR3 consists of 13 residues. V lost 5 bases to trimming and J lost 9 bases; unmatched junction nucleotides: 8. The CDR3 reads CASSPVAGETQYF. DNA of the CDR3: TGTGCCAGCAGCCCCGTGGCGGGGGAGACGCAGTATTTT. Looking up the rest from reference TRBV7-9 and TRBJ2-3 gives the full variable domain: DTGVSQNPRHKITKRGQNVTFRCDPISEHNRLYWYRQTLGQGPEFLTYFQNEAQLEKSRLLSDRFSAERPKGSFSTLEIQRTEQGDSAMYLCASSPVAGETQYFGPGTRLTVL.

For this clonotype: Just one base apart from a much larger clone, this may be a read error. The chain carries TRBV6-5 and TRBJ2-1, with 9 nucleotides matching TRBD2. This CDR3 has 16 residues. Germline V gene data show CDR1 as MNHEY and CDR2 as SVGAGI. The CDR3 region is CASSYRAGGYYNAQFF. CDR3 sequence (DNA): TGTGCCAGCAGTTACAGGGCGGGAGGGTACTACAATGCGCAGTTCTTC.

About this clonotype itself: This may be a read error: a much more frequent sequence differs by one nucleotide. CDR3: CASSIVRLNTEAFF. As DNA, the CDR3 is TGTGCCAGCAGCATAGTCCGGCTGAACACTGAAGCTTTCTTT. This chain uses TRBV7-9 with TRBJ1-1; D is uncertain. The V and J ends lost 5 bases and 0 bases respectively, with 10 bases between them. The CDR3 loop spans 14 amino acids. CDR1 and CDR2 (germline): SEHNR, FQNEAQ (reference sequence).

This clonotype turned up a few times. V is TRBV28 and J is TRBJ2-7; 9 nucleotides agree with TRBD1. Germline assignment: CDR1 MDHEN and CDR2 SYDVKM. The CDR3 spans 16 residues. V lost 8 bases and J lost 7; bases outside the gene matches: 18. The CDR3 region is CASLASTGGLQYEQYF. CDR3 in DNA: TGTGCCAGCCTCGCGAGCACAGGGGGCCTTCAATATGAGCAGTACTTC.